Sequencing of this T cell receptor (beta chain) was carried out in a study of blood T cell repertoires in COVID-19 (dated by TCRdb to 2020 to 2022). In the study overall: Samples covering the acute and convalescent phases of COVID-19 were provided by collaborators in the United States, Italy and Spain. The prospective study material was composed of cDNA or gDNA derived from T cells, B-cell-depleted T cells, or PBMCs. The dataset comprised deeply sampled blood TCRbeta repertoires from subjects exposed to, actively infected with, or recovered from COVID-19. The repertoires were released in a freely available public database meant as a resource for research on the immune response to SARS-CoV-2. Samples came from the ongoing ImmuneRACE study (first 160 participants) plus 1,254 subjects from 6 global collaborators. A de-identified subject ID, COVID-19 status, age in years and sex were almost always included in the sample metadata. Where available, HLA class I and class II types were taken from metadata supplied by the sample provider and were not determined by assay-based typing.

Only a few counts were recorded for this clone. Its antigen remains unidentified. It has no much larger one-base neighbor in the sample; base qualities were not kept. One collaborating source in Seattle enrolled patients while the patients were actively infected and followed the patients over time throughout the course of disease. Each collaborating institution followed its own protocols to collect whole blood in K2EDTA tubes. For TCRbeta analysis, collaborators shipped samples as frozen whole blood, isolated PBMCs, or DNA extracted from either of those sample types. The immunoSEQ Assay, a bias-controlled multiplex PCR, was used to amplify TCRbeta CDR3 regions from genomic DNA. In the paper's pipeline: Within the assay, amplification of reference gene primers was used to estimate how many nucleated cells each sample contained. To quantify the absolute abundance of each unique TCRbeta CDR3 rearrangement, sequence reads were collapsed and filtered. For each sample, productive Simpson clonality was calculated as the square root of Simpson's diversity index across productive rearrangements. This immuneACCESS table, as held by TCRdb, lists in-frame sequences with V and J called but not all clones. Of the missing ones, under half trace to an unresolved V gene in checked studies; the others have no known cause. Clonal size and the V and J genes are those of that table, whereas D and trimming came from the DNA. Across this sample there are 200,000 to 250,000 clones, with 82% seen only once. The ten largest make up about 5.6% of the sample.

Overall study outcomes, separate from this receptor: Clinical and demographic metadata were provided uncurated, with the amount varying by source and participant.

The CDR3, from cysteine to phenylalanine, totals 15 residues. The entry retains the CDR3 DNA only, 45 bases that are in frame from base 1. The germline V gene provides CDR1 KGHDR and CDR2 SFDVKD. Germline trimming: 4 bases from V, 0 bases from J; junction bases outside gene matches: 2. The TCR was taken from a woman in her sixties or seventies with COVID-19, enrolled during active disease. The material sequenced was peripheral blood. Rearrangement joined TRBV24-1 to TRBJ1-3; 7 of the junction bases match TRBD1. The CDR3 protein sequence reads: CATSEGQASGNTIYF. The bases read TGTGCCACCAGTGAAGGACAGGCCTCTGGAAACACCATATATTTT.